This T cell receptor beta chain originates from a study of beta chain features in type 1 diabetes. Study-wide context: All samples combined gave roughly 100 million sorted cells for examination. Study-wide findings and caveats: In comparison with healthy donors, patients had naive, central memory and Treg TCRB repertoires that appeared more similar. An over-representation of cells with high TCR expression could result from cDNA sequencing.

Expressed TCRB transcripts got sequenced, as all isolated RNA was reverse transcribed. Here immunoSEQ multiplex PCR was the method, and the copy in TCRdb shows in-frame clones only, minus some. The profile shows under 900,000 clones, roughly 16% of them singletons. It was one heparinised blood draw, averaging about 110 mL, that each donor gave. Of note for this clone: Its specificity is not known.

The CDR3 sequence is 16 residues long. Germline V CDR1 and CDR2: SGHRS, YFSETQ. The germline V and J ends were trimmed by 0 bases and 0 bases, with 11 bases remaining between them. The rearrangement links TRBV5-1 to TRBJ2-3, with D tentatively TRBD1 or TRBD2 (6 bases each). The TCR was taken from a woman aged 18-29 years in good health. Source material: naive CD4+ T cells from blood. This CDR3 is CASSLASGASTDTQYF. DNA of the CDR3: TGCGCCAGCAGCTTGGCCTCGGGGGCCAGCACAGATACGCAGTATTTT.